The 28 T cell receptor beta chains presented below share a single source sample, sequenced in a study of response to subunit inactivated influenza vaccine. TCRdb re-called the RT-PCR reads with MiXCR, one entry per CDR3 protein. The repertoire holds 860,000 or so distinct CDR3 sequences, 21% seen once, with 9.5% to 13% in the top ten. This material consisted of PBMCs from blood, taken 5 to 6 days after vaccination. These receptors were taken from a man aged 50 or older who received an inactivated influenza vaccine.

The J gene is TRBJ2-1, the V gene TRBV5-1; D is uncertain. Germline lookup yields CDR1 SGHRS and CDR2 YFSETQ. V shed 4 bases and J shed 0 bases, with 11 bases lying between them. The CDR3 is made up of 15 amino acids. CDR3 in DNA: TGCGCCAGCAGCCCGGGCTCGAGCTCCTACAATGAGCAGTTCTTC. Its protein product is CASSPGSSSYNEQFF.

There are a few counts of this clonotype. The rearrangement uses TRBV29-1 and TRBJ2-3, with a weak D call TRBD2 (5 bases). The CDR3 is 14 amino acids. The V end was cut by 3 bases, the J end by 6 bases, with 16 bases between. CDR1 and CDR2 from the germline V gene are SQVTM and ANQGSEA. The CDR3 region is CSVEWRALGDTQYF. The CDR3 DNA reads TGCAGCGTTGAGTGGCGGGCCCTGGGGGATACGCAGTATTTT.

This clonotype was observed a few times. V is TRBV7-8 and J is TRBJ2-7; 11 bases line up with TRBD2. CDR3 length equals 15 residues. Germline V gene sequence: CDR1 SGHVS, CDR2 FQNEAQ. V shed 0 bases, J shed 6 bases, and the junction held 4 bases outside the gene matches. The CDR3: CASSLAISGRGEQYF. CDR3 DNA: TGTGCCAGCAGCTTAGCGATTAGCGGGAGGGGCGAGCAGTACTTC. Full variable domain (outside the CDR3, taken from reference TRBV7-8 and TRBJ2-7): GAGVSQSPRYKVAKRGQDVALRCDPISGHVSLFWYQQALGQGPEFLTYFQNEAQLDKSGLPSDRFFAERPEGSVSTLKIQRTQQEDSAVYLCASSLAISGRGEQYFGPGTRLTVT.

This chain uses TRBV28 with TRBJ2-7; 7 bases match TRBD2. V lost 7 bases to trimming and J lost 2 bases; unmatched junction nucleotides: 5. Germline V gives CDR1 MDHEN, CDR2 SYDVKM. This CDR3 is built from 13 residues. CDR3 amino acids: CASKFGGAYEQYF. The CDR3 coding sequence is TGTGCCAGCAAATTTGGGGGGGCCTACGAGCAGTACTTC.

The chain links TRBV20-1 to TRBJ2-3; D perhaps matches TRBD2 (5 bases). The V end lost 3 bases, the J end lost 5 bases, and 12 bases lay between the germline ends. The CDR3 is made up of 13 amino acids. Per the germline V gene, CDR1 is DFQATT and CDR2 is SNEGSKA (reference sequence). This CDR3 is CSASGRVGDTQYF. The CDR3 bases are TGCAGTGCTAGTGGGCGGGTGGGAGATACGCAGTATTTT.

The chain links TRBV5-1 to TRBJ2-3; 8 bases fit TRBD1. V gave up 2 bases and J gave up 0 bases; unmatched junction bases: 8. The CDR3 loop spans 17 amino acids. Germline V gene sequence: CDR1 SGHRS, CDR2 YFSETQ. The CDR3 nucleotides read TGCGCCAGCAGCTTCGACAGGGGATCAACTAGCACAGATACGCAGTATTTT. Residues: CASSFDRGSTSTDTQYF.

The rearrangement links TRBV12-3 or TRBV12-4 to TRBJ1-1, with D maybe TRBD1 (5 bases). The CDR3 contains 15 residues. The V end was cut by 5 bases, the J end by 4 bases, with 17 bases between. CDR3: CASSLTGGASTEAFF. In DNA form, the CDR3 reads TGTGCCAGCAGTCTTACAGGTGGGGCGAGCACTGAAGCTTTCTTT.

The chain couples TRBV7-8 to TRBJ1-2; D gene unclear. V was pared by 0 bases and J by 3 bases, with 8 bases between. Germline loops: CDR1 SGHVS, CDR2 FQNEAQ. The CDR3 has 14 residues. The CDR3 nucleotides read TGTGCCAGCAGCTTAGCCCCAGTCGACTATGGCTACACCTTC. Its protein product is CASSLAPVDYGYTF.

The table lists this clonotype with a few counts. The chain is built from TRBV3-1 and TRBJ2-3; TRBD2 matches at 7 bases. The CDR3 runs to 17 residues. The V gene end was trimmed by 0 bases and the J gene end by 5 bases; junction bases not matched to a gene: 11. Germline CDR1 LGHDT, CDR2 YNNKEL (reference sequence). CDR3 protein: CASSQDWGEGQRDTQYF. In DNA, the CDR3 is TGTGCCAGCAGCCAAGATTGGGGGGAGGGCCAGAGAGATACGCAGTATTTT.

This clonotype was seen many times. This chain connects TRBV27 to TRBJ2-1; D is ambiguous. CDR3 length equals 13 residues. The V end lost 3 bases, the J end lost 4 bases, and 7 bases lay between the germline ends. Germline assignment: CDR1 MNHEY and CDR2 SMNVEV (reference sequence). CDR3: CASSLKVYNEQFF. The CDR3 DNA follows: TGTGCCAGCAGTTTGAAGGTTTACAATGAGCAGTTCTTC.

This chain links TRBV5-1 with TRBJ2-2, with D hard to call. Germline V gives CDR1 SGHRS, CDR2 YFSETQ. The CDR3 extends over 15 amino acids. Trimming removed 3 bases from V and 3 bases from J, with 12 bases in between. CDR3 DNA: TGCGCCAGCAGCTCCCCCCCGTCTTACACCGGGGAGCTGTTTTTT. This translates into CASSSPPSYTGELFF.

This sequence joins TRBV7-2 and TRBJ1-1; TRBD1 is a possible D gene (5 bases). CDR3 length equals 14 residues. Germline V gene sequence: CDR1 SGHTA, CDR2 FQGNSA. Trimming cost V 2 bases and J 4 bases, with 11 bases left between them. Here the CDR3 reads CASSLFGASTEAFF. The CDR3 region has the DNA TGTGCCAGCAGCTTATTTGGGGCGAGCACTGAAGCTTTCTTT.

This clonotype was seen a handful of times. This sequence joins TRBV6-2 or TRBV6-3 and TRBJ2-7, with no clear D. The CDR3 loop spans 15 amino acids. Trimming shortened V by 6 bases and J by 3 bases, and 18 bases separated the two germline ends. Per germline, CDR1 MNHEY and CDR2 SVGEGT. CDR3 in amino acids: CASSHPPVRNYEQYF. In DNA, the CDR3 is TGTGCCAGCAGCCACCCGCCGGTGCGAAACTACGAGCAGTACTTC.

The table lists this clonotype with many counts. The rearrangement uses TRBV4-1 and TRBJ2-1; 14 bases match TRBD2. The CDR3 contains 19 residues. With 0 bases clipped from V and 3 bases from J, the junction kept 7 bases outside the gene matches. The germline gives CDR1 MGHRA, CDR2 YSYEKL. The DNA for the CDR3 is TGCGCCAGCAGCCAAGAGTGGACTAGCGGGAGGAGCCGCTACAATGAGCAGTTCTTC. Translating gives CASSQEWTSGRSRYNEQFF.

This clonotype was counted a few times. CDR3 loop: CASRAGVTQYF. The CDR3 nucleotides read TGTGCCAGCAGGGCTGGGGTGACCCAGTACTTC. The chain couples TRBV6-2 or TRBV6-3 to TRBJ2-5; D remains ambiguous. Germline CDR1 is MNHEY and CDR2 is SVGEGT. CDR3 length equals 11 residues. V lost 6 bases and J 7 bases, leaving 9 bases between the germline ends.

This clonotype was observed many times. This chain links TRBV12-3 or TRBV12-4 with TRBJ2-7; D may be TRBD1 (6 bases). This CDR3 has 13 amino acids. The ends were cut back, 3 bases at V and 4 bases at J, with 10 bases in the middle. This chain's CDR3 is CASSFARGYEQYF. CDR3 DNA sequence: TGTGCCAGCAGTTTCGCCAGGGGATACGAGCAGTACTTC.

This clonotype has more than one count but fewer than ten. V gene TRBV20-1 combines with J gene TRBJ2-7; TRBD2 matches at 8 bases. The V and J ends lost 6 bases and 7 bases, in that order; junction bases with no gene match: 20. This CDR3 contains 16 residues. Germline lookup yields CDR1 DFQATT and CDR2 SNEGSKA (reference sequence). CDR3 sequence (DNA): TGCAGTGCCCTCCAATGGGGAATTGGCGGGAGGAGTGAGCAGTACTTC. It specifies CSALQWGIGGRSEQYF.

The chain recombines TRBV12-3 or TRBV12-4 with TRBJ2-2; D ambiguous. The germline V and J ends were trimmed by 3 bases and 1 base, with 15 bases remaining between them. The CDR3 covers 17 residues. The DNA for the CDR3 is TGTGCCAGCAGTTTCGGGCTCTCCACAGAGAACACCGGGGAGCTGTTTTTT. Its translation is CASSFGLSTENTGELFF.

The chain joins TRBV4-1 to TRBJ2-7; TRBD1 aligns across 9 bases. This CDR3 contains 14 residues. Germline CDR1 MGHRA, CDR2 YSYEKL. After removal of 5 bases from V and 4 bases from J, the junction contained 6 bases not matched to a gene. As DNA, the CDR3 is TGCGCCAGCAGCAACCAGGGACAGGGTTACGAGCAGTACTTC. Its protein product is CASSNQGQGYEQYF.

The chain is built from TRBV6-1 and TRBJ2-1; 9 bases agree with TRBD1. The germline V gene encodes CDR1 MNHNS and CDR2 SASEGT. Germline trimming cut 5 bases from V and 7 bases from J; bases unmatched to any gene: 3. The CDR3 extends over 13 amino acids. CDR3 sequence: CASSRTGENEQFF. The CDR3 region has the DNA TGTGCCAGCAGTCGGACAGGGGAAAATGAGCAGTTCTTC.

This clonotype was recorded at least ten times. V is TRBV5-5 and J is TRBJ2-1; D might be TRBD2 (5 bases). The CDR3 is 14 residues long. Germline V gene lookup returns CDR1 SGHKS and CDR2 YYEKEE (reference sequence). V dropped 2 bases and J dropped 2 bases, with 8 bases sitting between them. DNA of the CDR3: TGTGCCAGCAGCTTTGAGGGAACCTACAATGAGCAGTTCTTC. As protein: CASSFEGTYNEQFF.

This clonotype came up many times. V and J are TRBV2 and TRBJ1-2; TRBD1 aligns across 7 bases. CDR3 length: 17 amino acids. Germline trimming cut 5 bases from V and 2 bases from J; bases unmatched to any gene: 14. Looked up from germline, CDR1 is SNHLY and CDR2 is FYNNEI. Here the CDR3 reads CASSSLPTGTANYGYTF. The CDR3, as DNA: TGTGCCAGCAGTTCGCTCCCGACCGGGACAGCAAACTATGGCTACACCTTC.

There are many counts of this clonotype. The chain couples TRBV10-3 to TRBJ1-5; 9 bases are a match to TRBD1. After removal of 5 bases from V and 7 bases from J, the junction contained 3 bases not matched to a gene. Germline V gene sequence: CDR1 ENHRY, CDR2 SYGVKD. The CDR3 totals 13 residues. CDR3 region: CAISRDREQPQHF. As DNA, the CDR3 is TGTGCCATCAGTAGGGACAGGGAACAGCCCCAGCATTTT.

This clonotype was seen a handful of times. This sequence joins TRBV9 and TRBJ2-7; 11 positions match TRBD1. The CDR3 consists of 15 residues. Germline lookup yields CDR1 SGDLS and CDR2 YYNGEE. After removal of 0 bases from V and 3 bases from J, the junction contained 2 bases not matched to a gene. This CDR3 is CASSVEGTGGYEQYF. CDR3 DNA: TGTGCCAGCAGCGTAGAAGGGACAGGGGGCTACGAGCAGTACTTC.

As to this clonotype: An end of the junction does not agree with germline; a read error may underlie this. The chain combines TRBV6-2 or TRBV6-3 with TRBJ1-5, with TRBD1 identical over 9 bases. Germline V gene lookup returns CDR1 MNHEY and CDR2 SVGEGT. The CDR3 covers 11 residues. The CDR3 here is CASSYGQGLSF. In nucleotides, the CDR3 is TGTGCCAGCAGTTACGGACAGGGGCTCAGCTTT.

This clonotype showed up just a few times. The chain employs TRBV28 and TRBJ1-4; the match to TRBD1 covers 8 bases. After removal of 4 bases from V and 7 bases from J, the junction contained 8 bases not matched to a gene. CDR3 size: 15 residues. In germline, CDR1 is MDHEN, CDR2 SYDVKM. The CDR3 region has the DNA TGTGCCAGCAGTTCCGGACAGGGAGGTAGTGAAAAACTGTTTTTT. Translation: CASSSGQGGSEKLFF.

V usage is TRBV11-2 and J usage is TRBJ2-2; possible D gene TRBD1, 6 bases. With 1 base removed from V and 7 bases from J, the gap between germline ends came to 13 bases. Germline V gene sequence: CDR1 SGHAT, CDR2 FQNNGV. This CDR3 contains 15 residues. The CDR3 spells CASSLVGAQIGELFF. CDR3 bases: TGTGCCAGCAGCTTAGTGGGGGCGCAAATCGGGGAGCTGTTTTTT. Complete variable domain (other parts from reference TRBV11-2 and TRBJ2-2): EAGVAQSPRYKIIEKRQSVAFWCNPISGHATLYWYQQILGQGPKLLIQFQNNGVVDDSQLPKDRFSAERLKGVDSTLKIQPAKLEDSAVYLCASSLVGAQIGELFFGEGSRLTVL.

The table lists this clonotype with a few counts. This sequence joins TRBV10-1 and TRBJ2-1; 10 nucleotides align to TRBD2. This CDR3 contains 15 residues. Germline lookup yields CDR1 WNHNN and CDR2 SYGVQD (reference sequence). The V segment lost 3 bases and the J segment 2 bases; nucleotides outside the gene matches: 1. As DNA, the CDR3 is TGCGCCAGCAGTGATACTAGCGGGGCCTACAATGAGCAGTTCTTC. It yields the protein CASSDTSGAYNEQFF.